Below are 28 T cell receptor beta chains sequenced from a single sample in a study of T cells after yellow fever vaccination. TCRdb passed the 5' RACE reads through MiXCR, listing each CDR3 protein once. Counted here are about 350,000 distinct CDR3 sequences, under 15% occurring once; the ten biggest clones make up 3.2%. The source was CD4+ T cells sorted from PBMCs, collected 15 days after the yellow fever booster vaccination. These receptors all stem from a man between 18 and 35 years old who received the YFV17D yellow fever vaccine.

The chain recombines TRBV6-5 with TRBJ2-5; no reliable D call. Looked up from germline, CDR1 is MNHEY and CDR2 is SVGAGI. Trimming pared 5 bases from V and 2 bases from J, leaving 18 bases between. This CDR3 has 16 residues. The CDR3 DNA reads TGTGCCAGCAGTCCTCTGGACCTCCTGGGGCAAGAGACCCAGTACTTC. This sequence encodes CASSPLDLLGQETQYF.

The gene calls are TRBV5-6 and TRBJ2-3; D ambiguous. CDR1 is SGHDT and CDR2 is YYEEEE in the germline V gene. CDR3 length: 15 amino acids. V was shortened by 0 bases and J by 1 base, with 9 bases between the two germline ends. DNA for the CDR3: TGTGCCAGCAGCTTGGGCAGAATCCGCACAGATACGCAGTATTTT. This sequence encodes CASSLGRIRTDTQYF.

This clonotype has only one observation. The genes are TRBV5-5 and TRBJ1-1, with no clear D. Trimming cost V 4 bases and J 0 bases, with 16 bases left between them. The CDR3 runs to 16 residues. Germline assignment: CDR1 SGHKS and CDR2 YYEKEE (reference sequence). The CDR3: CASSRRTTPLNTEAFF. In DNA form, the CDR3 reads TGTGCCAGCAGCCGGAGAACGACCCCCTTGAACACTGAAGCTTTCTTT.

In its sample, this clonotype was seen a few times. The rearrangement uses TRBV25-1 and TRBJ2-5; either TRBD1 or TRBD2 may fit D (6 bases each). V lost 5 bases and J lost 5, with 18 bases in between. Germline CDR1 reads MGHDK; CDR2 reads SYGVNS. The CDR3 is 15 residues long. The CDR3 spells CASSLAGRGGETQYF. Here the CDR3 DNA reads TGTGCCAGCAGTCTGGCGGGCAGGGGAGGCGAGACCCAGTACTTC. Based on the CDR3 plus reference TRBV25-1 and TRBJ2-5, the full variable domain is EADIYQTPRYLVIGTGKKITLECSQTMGHDKMYWYQQDPGMELHLIHYSYGVNSTEKGDLSSESTVSRIRTEHFPLTLESARPSHTSQYLCASSLAGRGGETQYFGPGTRLLVL.

In DNA form, the CDR3 reads TGTGCCAGCAGCCAAGACCCCGCCGGGGGATTCAACATTCAGTACTTC. Translation: CASSQDPAGGFNIQYF. The chain carries TRBV4-2 and TRBJ2-4, with a weak D call TRBD2 (6 bases). The V gene's germline CDR1 is LGHNA and CDR2 YNFKEQ. Trimming took 0 bases from V and 7 from J, leaving 16 bases between them. This CDR3 spans 16 amino acids.

The chain uses TRBV11-2 and TRBJ2-3; 8 bases line up with TRBD2. V dropped 4 bases and J dropped 7; count of bases not matched to a gene: 10. The CDR3 loop spans 15 amino acids. Looked up from germline, CDR1 is SGHAT and CDR2 is FQNNGV. Here the CDR3 reads CASSSPGSGGHTQYF. The CDR3 DNA follows: TGTGCCAGCAGCTCCCCCGGTTCGGGGGGGCATACGCAGTATTTT.

This clonotype was picked up a small number of times. The gene calls are TRBV5-6 and TRBJ2-5; TRBD2 matches 7 bases. Germline V gives CDR1 SGHDT, CDR2 YYEEEE. Trimming cost V 2 bases and J 4 bases; bases outside gene matches: 8. This CDR3 region has 15 residues. CDR3 nucleotides: TGTGCCAGCAGCTTACCGGGCCGCGGGGGAGAGACCCAGTACTTC. Its protein is CASSLPGRGGETQYF.

This chain connects TRBV7-2 to TRBJ2-3; no definite D call. Trimming stripped 3 bases from V and 10 bases from J, with 11 bases between. CDR3 length equals 12 residues. CDR1 and CDR2 from the germline V gene are SGHTA and FQGNSA. CDR3 sequence reads: CASSLPPAAQYF. The CDR3 region has the DNA TGTGCCAGCAGCTTGCCCCCCGCGGCGCAGTATTTT.

This clonotype was counted a single time. The CDR3 region has the DNA TGTGCCGGGGGGTCCCAACAGGGTACGCAGTATTTT. Protein product: CAGGSQQGTQYF. This chain links TRBV12-3 or TRBV12-4 with TRBJ2-3, with D perhaps being TRBD1 or TRBD2 (6 bases each). The CDR3 consists of 12 residues. With 11 bases removed from V and 8 bases from J, the gap between germline ends came to 17 bases.

This clonotype was seen more than once but under ten times. The rearrangement links TRBV5-1 to TRBJ2-3, with D possibly being TRBD2 (6 bases). The CDR3 covers 15 residues. The ends were cut back, 5 bases at V and 3 bases at J, with 16 bases in the middle. In germline, CDR1 is SGHRS, CDR2 YFSETQ. The chain's CDR3 is CASREGASVTDTQYF. Here the CDR3 DNA reads TGCGCCAGCAGGGAGGGCGCTAGCGTGACAGATACGCAGTATTTT.

This clonotype has more than one count but fewer than ten. The chain is built from TRBV3-1 and TRBJ1-3; 7 bases line up with TRBD1. The V gene end was trimmed by 3 bases and the J gene end by 7 bases; junction bases not matched to a gene: 6. The V gene's germline CDR1 is LGHDT and CDR2 YNNKEL (reference sequence). The CDR3 is 14 amino acids. The CDR3, as DNA: TGTGCCAGCAGCCAGTCGGACAGGTGGAACACCATATATTTT. It specifies CASSQSDRWNTIYF.

Many counts were recorded for this clonotype. The chain combines TRBV12-3 or TRBV12-4 with TRBJ2-7; 9 bases are a match to TRBD1. With V trimmed by 5 bases and J by 8 bases, 10 bases remained unmatched. The CDR3 sequence is 14 residues long. This CDR3 is CASSPRDRAKKQYF. CDR3 sequence (DNA): TGTGCCAGCAGTCCCCGGGACAGGGCTAAGAAGCAGTACTTC.

In its sample, this clonotype was seen once. The rearrangement links TRBV12-3 or TRBV12-4 to TRBJ2-3; D might be TRBD1 (5 bases). The CDR3 runs 12 residues. For the CDR3, the DNA is TGTGGAACAGGCGCGAGCACAGATACGCAGTATTTT. This codes for CGTGASTDTQYF.

In its sample, this clonotype was seen a few times. J is TRBJ2-3 and V is TRBV7-9; 12 bases agree with TRBD2. Germline values: CDR1 SEHNR, CDR2 FQNEAQ (reference sequence). This CDR3 is 17 amino acids long. The V segment lost 5 bases and the J segment 4 bases; nucleotides outside the gene matches: 10. The CDR3 nucleotides are TGTGCCAGCAGCCTATGGACGACTAGCGGGGGCTCAGATACGCAGTATTTT. As protein: CASSLWTTSGGSDTQYF.

This clonotype came up a few times. V and J are TRBV14 and TRBJ2-2; 13 bases are a match to TRBD2. This CDR3 comprises 19 residues. From germline, CDR1 is SGHDN and CDR2 FVKESK. V lost 2 bases, J lost 5 bases, and 11 bases stayed unmatched. The CDR3 spells CASSQSEGLAGSNTGELFF. In nucleotides, the CDR3 is TGTGCCAGCAGCCAAAGTGAGGGACTAGCGGGGAGCAATACCGGGGAGCTGTTTTTT.

The chain uses TRBV5-1 and TRBJ2-1; 7 bases fit TRBD1. Germline CDR1 is SGHRS and CDR2 is YFSETQ. This CDR3 is built from 14 residues. J lost 7 bases, V lost 2 bases, and 6 bases had no gene match. The CDR3 DNA is TGCGCCAGCAGCTTACCGGGACAGAGGAATGAGCAGTTCTTC. Amino acid sequence: CASSLPGQRNEQFF.

The chain employs TRBV11-2 and TRBJ1-1, with D perhaps TRBD1 (5 bases). Trimming took 1 base from V and 4 from J, leaving 19 bases between them. The CDR3 totals 17 residues. CDR1 is SGHAT, CDR2 FQNNGV, per germline. The CDR3 nucleotides are TGTGCCAGCAGCTTAGCGGGGCGTGGGGCTCGATCCACTGAAGCTTTCTTT. As protein: CASSLAGRGARSTEAFF.

This clonotype appeared a few times. The rearrangement joins TRBV5-6 to TRBJ2-7; 10 bases are shared with TRBD1. This CDR3 comprises 14 residues. In germline, CDR1 is SGHDT, CDR2 YYEEEE. The V and J ends lost 3 bases and 3 bases, in that order; junction bases with no gene match: 3. In nucleotides, the CDR3 is TGTGCCAGCAGCTACGACAGGGGGCTCTACGAGCAGTACTTC. It specifies CASSYDRGLYEQYF.

This clonotype was found a few times. The chain joins TRBV7-2 to TRBJ2-5; 10 positions agree with TRBD2. CDR1 and CDR2 (germline): SGHTA, FQGNSA. The CDR3 contains 13 residues. V lost 5 bases and J lost 5; bases outside the gene matches: 2. The CDR3 reads CASSRLAGETQYF. CDR3 nucleotides: TGTGCCAGCAGCAGACTAGCGGGTGAGACCCAGTACTTC.

The CDR3 nucleotides read TGTGCCAGTAGTCAGCAAGGGAGCTCCTACGAGCAGTACTTC. Protein sequence: CASSQQGSSYEQYF. The chain employs TRBV19 and TRBJ2-7, with a possible D match to TRBD2 (5 bases). The CDR3 is 14 amino acids. Germline V gene sequence: CDR1 LNHDA, CDR2 SQIVND (reference sequence). Trimming took off 5 bases at V and 0 bases at J, with 11 bases between the two ends.

This clonotype came up many times. V and J are TRBV7-2 and TRBJ1-2, with D uncertain. The V end was cut by 0 bases, the J end by 3 bases, with 8 bases between. Germline-derived CDR1 and CDR2 are SGHTA and FQGNSA. The CDR3 totals 14 residues. This chain's CDR3 is CASSLADEYYGYTF. CDR3 in DNA: TGTGCCAGCAGCTTAGCGGACGAGTACTATGGCTACACCTTC.

In its sample, this clonotype was seen many times. The chain is built from TRBV7-2 and TRBJ2-7, with no clear D. Germline-derived CDR1 and CDR2 are SGHTA and FQGNSA. V was clipped by 2 bases and J by 1 base, with 9 bases between them. This CDR3 is built from 14 residues. This chain's CDR3 is CASSLFRDSYEQYF. The DNA for the CDR3 is TGTGCCAGCAGCTTATTTAGAGATTCCTACGAGCAGTACTTC. Full variable domain (rest looked up from reference TRBV7-2 and TRBJ2-7): GAGVSQSPSNKVTEKGKDVELRCDPISGHTALYWYRQSLGQGLEFLIYFQGNSAPDKSGLPSDRFSAERTGGSVSTLTIQRTQQEDSAVYLCASSLFRDSYEQYFGPGTRLTVT.

This clonotype was found a few times. This chain joins TRBV7-2 and TRBJ2-4; maybe TRBD2 (6 bases). V was trimmed by 3 bases and J by 5 bases, leaving 17 bases between them. Germline V gives CDR1 SGHTA, CDR2 FQGNSA. This CDR3 is built from 16 residues. The CDR3 DNA is TGTGCCAGCAGCTTCCTCCGAGGAGGGCGTCAAAACATTCAGTACTTC. Protein product: CASSFLRGGRQNIQYF.

The rearrangement links TRBV7-2 to TRBJ1-5; D is undetermined. In germline, CDR1 is SGHTA, CDR2 FQGNSA. This CDR3 comprises 12 residues. Between the trimmed V and J ends, which lost 8 bases and 4 bases, there was a span of 9 bases. The CDR3 region is CASGDNNQPQHF. The CDR3 DNA is TGTGCCAGCGGGGATAATAATCAGCCCCAGCATTTT.

The table lists this clonotype with a few counts. V is TRBV7-2 and J is TRBJ2-5, with D perhaps given as TRBD1 or TRBD2 (5 bases each). The V gene's germline CDR1 is SGHTA and CDR2 FQGNSA. This CDR3 region has 13 residues. V was trimmed by 7 bases and J by 1 base, leaving 10 bases between them. The CDR3 nucleotides read TGTGCCAGCACCGGGGACGGCCAAGAGACCCAGTACTTC. This translates into CASTGDGQETQYF.

The chain combines TRBV15 with TRBJ2-5; no reliable D call. With 4 bases removed from V and 2 bases from J, the gap between germline ends came to 14 bases. This CDR3 is built from 15 residues. From germline, CDR1 is LNHNV and CDR2 YYDKDF (reference sequence). CDR3 DNA sequence: TGTGCCACCAGCACCCCGGCGGCACAACAAGAGACCCAGTACTTC. Translated, it gives CATSTPAAQQETQYF.

In its sample, this clonotype was seen a few times. The V gene is TRBV6-2 or TRBV6-3, the J gene TRBJ1-1, with D perhaps TRBD1 (5 bases). The length of the CDR3 is 12 residues. Germline loops: CDR1 MNHEY, CDR2 SVGEGT. V was shortened by 8 bases and J by 5 bases, with 12 bases between the two germline ends. CDR3 region: CASSEGWTEAFF. In DNA, the CDR3 is TGTGCCAGCTCTGAGGGGTGGACTGAAGCTTTCTTT.

A few counts support this clonotype. This CDR3 is CASGTGSSNQPQHF. The CDR3 nucleotides are TGTGCCAGTGGAACAGGGAGTAGCAATCAGCCCCAGCATTTT. The J gene is TRBJ1-5, the V gene TRBV6-5, with D possibly being TRBD1 (6 bases). The CDR3 loop spans 14 amino acids. V was cut by 9 bases and J by 0 bases, with 12 bases left in between. Looked up from germline, CDR1 is MNHEY and CDR2 is SVGAGI.